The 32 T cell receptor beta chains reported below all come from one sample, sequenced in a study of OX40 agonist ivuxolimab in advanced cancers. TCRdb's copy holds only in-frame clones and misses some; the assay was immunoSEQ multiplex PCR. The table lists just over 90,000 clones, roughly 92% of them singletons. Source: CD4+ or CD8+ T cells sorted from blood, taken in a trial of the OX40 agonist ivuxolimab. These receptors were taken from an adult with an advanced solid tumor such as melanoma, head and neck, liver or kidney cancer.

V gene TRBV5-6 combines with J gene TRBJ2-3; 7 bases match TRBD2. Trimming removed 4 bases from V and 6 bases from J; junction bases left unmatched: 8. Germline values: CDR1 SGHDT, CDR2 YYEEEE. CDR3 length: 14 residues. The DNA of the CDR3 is TGTGCCAGCAGCCCTGAGCTTAGCGGGGATACGCAGTATTTT. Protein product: CASSPELSGDTQYF.

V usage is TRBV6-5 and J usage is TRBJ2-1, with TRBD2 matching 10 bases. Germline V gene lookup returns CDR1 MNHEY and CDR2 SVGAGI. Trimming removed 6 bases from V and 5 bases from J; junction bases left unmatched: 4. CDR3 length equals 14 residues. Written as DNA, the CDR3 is TGTGCCAGCAGCCGTAGCGGGAGGAACAATGAGCAGTTCTTC. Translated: CASSRSGRNNEQFF.

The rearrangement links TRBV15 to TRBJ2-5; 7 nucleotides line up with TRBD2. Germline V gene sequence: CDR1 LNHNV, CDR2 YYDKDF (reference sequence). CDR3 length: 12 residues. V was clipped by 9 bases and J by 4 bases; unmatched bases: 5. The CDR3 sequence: CATSSGGETQYF. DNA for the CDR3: TGTGCCACGTCCTCGGGAGGAGAGACCCAGTACTTC.

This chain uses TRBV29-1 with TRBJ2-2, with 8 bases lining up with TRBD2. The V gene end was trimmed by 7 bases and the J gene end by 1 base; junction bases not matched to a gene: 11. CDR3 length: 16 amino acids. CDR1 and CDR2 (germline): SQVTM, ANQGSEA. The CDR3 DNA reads TGCAGCGCTGGCGGTCTAGCGGGCCAGAACACCGGGGAGCTGTTTTTT. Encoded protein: CSAGGLAGQNTGELFF.

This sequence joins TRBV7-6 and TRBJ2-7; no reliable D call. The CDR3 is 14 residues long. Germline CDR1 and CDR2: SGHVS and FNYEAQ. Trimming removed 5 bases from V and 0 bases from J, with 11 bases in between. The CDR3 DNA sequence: TGTGCCAGCAGCCCCTTCGGCGGCTCCTACGAGCAGTACTTC. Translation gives CASSPFGGSYEQYF.

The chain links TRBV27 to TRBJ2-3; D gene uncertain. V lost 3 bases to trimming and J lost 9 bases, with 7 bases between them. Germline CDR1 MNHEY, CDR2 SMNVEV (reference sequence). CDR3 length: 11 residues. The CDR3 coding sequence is TGTGCCAGCAGTTTCGGGTTGACGCAGTATTTT. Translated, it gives CASSFGLTQYF.

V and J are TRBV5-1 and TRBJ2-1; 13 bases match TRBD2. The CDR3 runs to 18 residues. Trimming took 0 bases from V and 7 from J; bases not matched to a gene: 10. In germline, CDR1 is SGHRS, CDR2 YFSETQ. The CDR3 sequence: CASSLEGSGLAGWNEQFF. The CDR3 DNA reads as TGCGCCAGCAGCTTGGAGGGTTCGGGACTAGCGGGGTGGAATGAGCAGTTCTTC.

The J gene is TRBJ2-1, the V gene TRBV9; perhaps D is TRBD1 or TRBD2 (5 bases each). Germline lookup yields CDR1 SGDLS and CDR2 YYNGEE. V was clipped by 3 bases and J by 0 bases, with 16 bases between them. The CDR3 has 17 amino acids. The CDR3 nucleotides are TGTGCCAGCAGCGCCCCCAATTCGGGGCTCTCCTACAATGAGCAGTTCTTC. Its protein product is CASSAPNSGLSYNEQFF.

The CDR3 DNA is TGTGCCAGCAGCCCCGGTAATCAGAGGGGAGAGACCCAGTACTTC. Its protein product is CASSPGNQRGETQYF. The rearrangement joins TRBV13 to TRBJ2-5; tentatively, D is TRBD1 or TRBD2 (5 bases each). In germline, CDR1 is PRHDT, CDR2 FYEKMQ (reference sequence). V lost 5 bases, J lost 4 bases, and 17 bases lay in between. CDR3 length: 15 residues.

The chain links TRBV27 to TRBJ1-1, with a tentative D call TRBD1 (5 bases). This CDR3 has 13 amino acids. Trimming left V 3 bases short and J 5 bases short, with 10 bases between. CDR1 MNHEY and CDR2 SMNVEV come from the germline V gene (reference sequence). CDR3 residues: CASSFSGGTEAFF. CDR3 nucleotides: TGTGCCAGCAGTTTTTCCGGGGGGACTGAAGCTTTCTTT.

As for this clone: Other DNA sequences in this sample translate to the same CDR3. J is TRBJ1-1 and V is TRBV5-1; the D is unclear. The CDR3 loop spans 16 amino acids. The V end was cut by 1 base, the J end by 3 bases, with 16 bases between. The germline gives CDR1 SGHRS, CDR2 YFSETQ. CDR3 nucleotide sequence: TGCGCCAGCAGCTTGTCAACGGACCAAGCGCACACTGAAGCTTTCTTT. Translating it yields CASSLSTDQAHTEAFF.

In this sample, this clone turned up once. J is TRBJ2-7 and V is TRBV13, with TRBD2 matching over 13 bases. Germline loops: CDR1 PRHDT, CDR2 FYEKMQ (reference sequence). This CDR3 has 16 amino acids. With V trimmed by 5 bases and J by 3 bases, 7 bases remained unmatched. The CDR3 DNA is TGTGCCAGCAGCCCTACTAGCGGGGGGGATAACTACGAGCAGTACTTC. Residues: CASSPTSGGDNYEQYF.

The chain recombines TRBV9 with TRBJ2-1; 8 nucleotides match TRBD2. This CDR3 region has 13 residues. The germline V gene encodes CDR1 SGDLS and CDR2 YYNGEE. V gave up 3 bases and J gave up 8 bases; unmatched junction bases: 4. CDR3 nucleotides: TGTGCCAGCAGCGGACTAGCGACGGATGAGCAGTTCTTC. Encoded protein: CASSGLATDEQFF.

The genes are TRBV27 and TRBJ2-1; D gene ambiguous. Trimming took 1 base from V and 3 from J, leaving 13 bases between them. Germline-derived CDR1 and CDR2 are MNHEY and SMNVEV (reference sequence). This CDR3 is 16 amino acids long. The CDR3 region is CASSLFLSAIYNEQFF. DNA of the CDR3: TGTGCCAGCAGTTTATTCTTATCGGCTATCTACAATGAGCAGTTCTTC.

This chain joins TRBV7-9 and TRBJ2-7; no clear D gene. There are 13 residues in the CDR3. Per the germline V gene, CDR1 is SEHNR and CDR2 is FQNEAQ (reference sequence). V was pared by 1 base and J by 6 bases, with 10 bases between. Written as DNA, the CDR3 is TGTGCCAGCAGCTTAGGGACCCGGTCCGAGCAGTACTTC. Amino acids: CASSLGTRSEQYF. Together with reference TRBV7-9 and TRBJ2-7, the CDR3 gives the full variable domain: DTGVSQNPRHKITKRGQNVTFRCDPISEHNRLYWYRQTLGQGPEFLTYFQNEAQLEKSRLLSDRFSAERPKGSFSTLEIQRTEQGDSAMYLCASSLGTRSEQYFGPGTRLTVT.

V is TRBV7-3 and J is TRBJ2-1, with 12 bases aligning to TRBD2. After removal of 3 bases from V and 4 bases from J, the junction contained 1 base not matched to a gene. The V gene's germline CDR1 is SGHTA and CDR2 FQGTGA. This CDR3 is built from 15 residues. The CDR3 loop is CASSFGLAGYNEQFF. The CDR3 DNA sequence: TGTGCCAGCAGCTTCGGACTAGCGGGATACAATGAGCAGTTCTTC.

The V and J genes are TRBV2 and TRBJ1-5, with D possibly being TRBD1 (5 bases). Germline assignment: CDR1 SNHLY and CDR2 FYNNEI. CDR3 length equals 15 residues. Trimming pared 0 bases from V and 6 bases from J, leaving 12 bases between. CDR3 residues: CASSEAGGRGQPQHF. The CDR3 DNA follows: TGTGCCAGCAGTGAAGCGGGGGGTAGGGGTCAGCCCCAGCATTTT.

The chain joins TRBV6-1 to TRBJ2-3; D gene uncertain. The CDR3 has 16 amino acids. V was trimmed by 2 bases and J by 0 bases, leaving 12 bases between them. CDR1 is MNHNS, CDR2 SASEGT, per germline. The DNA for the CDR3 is TGTGCCAGCAGTGAATATCGTTTTGATAGCACAGATACGCAGTATTTT. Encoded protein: CASSEYRFDSTDTQYF.

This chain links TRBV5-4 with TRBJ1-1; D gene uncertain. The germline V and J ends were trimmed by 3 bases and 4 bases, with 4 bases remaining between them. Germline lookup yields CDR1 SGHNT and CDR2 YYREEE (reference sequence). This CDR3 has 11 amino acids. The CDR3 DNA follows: TGTGCCAGCAGCTCCACCACTGAAGCTTTCTTT. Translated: CASSSTTEAFF.

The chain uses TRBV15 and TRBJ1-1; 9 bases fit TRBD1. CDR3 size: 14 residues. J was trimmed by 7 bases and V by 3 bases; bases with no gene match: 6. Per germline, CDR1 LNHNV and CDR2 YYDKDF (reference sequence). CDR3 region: CATSRMGTGSEAFF. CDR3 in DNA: TGTGCCACCAGCAGGATGGGGACAGGGAGTGAAGCTTTCTTT.

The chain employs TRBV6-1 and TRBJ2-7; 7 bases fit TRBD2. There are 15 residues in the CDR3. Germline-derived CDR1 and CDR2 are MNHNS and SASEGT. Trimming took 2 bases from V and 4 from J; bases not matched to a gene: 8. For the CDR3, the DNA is TGTGCCAGCAGTGAACTAGCGGACCTCCCGTACGAGCAGTACTTC. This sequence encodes CASSELADLPYEQYF.

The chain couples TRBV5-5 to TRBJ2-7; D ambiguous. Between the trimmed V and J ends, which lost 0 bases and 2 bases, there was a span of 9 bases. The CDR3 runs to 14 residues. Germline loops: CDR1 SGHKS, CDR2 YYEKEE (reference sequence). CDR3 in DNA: TGTGCCAGCAGCTTGGAGGGCTTGCCCTACGAGCAGTACTTC. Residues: CASSLEGLPYEQYF.

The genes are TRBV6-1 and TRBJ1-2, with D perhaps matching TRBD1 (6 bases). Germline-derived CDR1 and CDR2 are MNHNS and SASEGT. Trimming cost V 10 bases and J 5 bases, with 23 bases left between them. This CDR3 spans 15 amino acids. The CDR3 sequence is CATTGTGHNIYGYTF. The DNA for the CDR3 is TGTGCCACCACGGGGACGGGACACAACATATATGGCTACACCTTC.

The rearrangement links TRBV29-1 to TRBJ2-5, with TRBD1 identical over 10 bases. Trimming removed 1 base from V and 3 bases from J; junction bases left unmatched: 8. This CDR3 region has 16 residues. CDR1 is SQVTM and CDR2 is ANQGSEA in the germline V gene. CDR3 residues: CSVEGEGQGPKETQYF. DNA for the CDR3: TGCAGCGTTGAAGGTGAGGGACAGGGGCCGAAAGAGACCCAGTACTTC.

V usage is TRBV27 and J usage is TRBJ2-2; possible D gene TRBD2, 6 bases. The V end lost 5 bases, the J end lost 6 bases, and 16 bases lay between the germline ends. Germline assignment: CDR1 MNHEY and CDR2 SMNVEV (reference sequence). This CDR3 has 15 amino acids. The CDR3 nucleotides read TGTGCCAGCAGTCCCCAACGGGGGTCCCCCGGGGAGCTGTTTTTT. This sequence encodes CASSPQRGSPGELFF.

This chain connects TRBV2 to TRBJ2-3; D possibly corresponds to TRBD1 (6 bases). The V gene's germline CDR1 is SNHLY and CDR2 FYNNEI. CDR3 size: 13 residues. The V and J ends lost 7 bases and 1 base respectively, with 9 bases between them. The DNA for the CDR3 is TGTGCCAGCAATTCAGGGGGCACAGATACGCAGTATTTT. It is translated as CASNSGGTDTQYF.

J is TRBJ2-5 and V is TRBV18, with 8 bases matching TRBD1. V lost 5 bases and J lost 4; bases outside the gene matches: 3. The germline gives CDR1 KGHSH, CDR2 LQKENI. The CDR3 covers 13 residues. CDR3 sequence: CASSTDRGETQYF. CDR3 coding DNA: TGTGCCAGCTCAACCGACAGGGGAGAGACCCAGTACTTC.

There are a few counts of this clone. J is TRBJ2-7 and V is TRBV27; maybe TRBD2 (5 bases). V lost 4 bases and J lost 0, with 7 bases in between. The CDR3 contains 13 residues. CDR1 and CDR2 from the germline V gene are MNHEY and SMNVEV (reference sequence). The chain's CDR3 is CASSWEPSYEQYF. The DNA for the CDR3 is TGTGCCAGCAGTTGGGAGCCCTCCTACGAGCAGTACTTC.

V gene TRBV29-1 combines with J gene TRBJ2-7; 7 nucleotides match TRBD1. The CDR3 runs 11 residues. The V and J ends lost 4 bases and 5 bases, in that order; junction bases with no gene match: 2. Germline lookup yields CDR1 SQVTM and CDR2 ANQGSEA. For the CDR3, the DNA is TGCAGCGTTGGAGGGGGCAACGAGCAGTACTTC. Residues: CSVGGGNEQYF.

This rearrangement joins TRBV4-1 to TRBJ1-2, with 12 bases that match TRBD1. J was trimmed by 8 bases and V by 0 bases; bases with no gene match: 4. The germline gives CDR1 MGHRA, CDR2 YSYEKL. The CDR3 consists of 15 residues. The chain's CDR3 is CASSQEGGQGAGYTF. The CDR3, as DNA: TGCGCCAGCAGCCAAGAAGGGGGACAGGGGGCGGGCTACACCTTC.

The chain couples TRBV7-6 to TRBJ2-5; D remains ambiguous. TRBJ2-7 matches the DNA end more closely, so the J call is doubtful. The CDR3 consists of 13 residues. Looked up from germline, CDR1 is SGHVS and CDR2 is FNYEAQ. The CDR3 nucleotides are TGTGCCAGCAGCTTGAGTAGCTCCTACGAGCAGTACTTC. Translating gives CASSLSSSYEQYF.

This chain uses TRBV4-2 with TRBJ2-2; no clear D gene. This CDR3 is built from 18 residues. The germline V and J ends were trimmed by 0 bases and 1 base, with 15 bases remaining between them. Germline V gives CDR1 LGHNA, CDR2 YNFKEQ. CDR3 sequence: CASSQEPARVLNTGELFF. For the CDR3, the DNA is TGTGCCAGCAGCCAAGAACCGGCCCGGGTCCTGAACACCGGGGAGCTGTTTTTT.